This entry features one T cell receptor (beta chain) sequence. No antigen is known for it. No qualities accompany the bases; no much larger clone lies one base away. Each collaborating institution followed its own protocols to collect whole blood in K2EDTA tubes. For TCRbeta analysis, collaborators shipped samples as frozen whole blood, isolated PBMCs, or DNA extracted from either of those sample types. The sample originates from a study of blood T cell repertoires in COVID-19 (dated by TCRdb to the early 2020s). Background on the whole study: Collaborator samples came from the United States, Italy and Spain and covered acute and convalescent phases of COVID-19. The prospective study material was composed of cDNA or gDNA derived from T cells, B-cell-depleted T cells, or PBMCs. Deeply sampled blood TCRbeta repertoires from subjects exposed to, actively infected with, or recovered from COVID-19 were included in the dataset. The repertoires were released in a freely available public database intended as a resource for research on the immune response to SARS-CoV-2. The samples were drawn from two sources: the first 160 participants of the ongoing ImmuneRACE study, and 1,200 or so subjects contributed by 6 global collaborators. A de-identified subject ID, COVID-19 status, age in years and sex were almost always included in the sample metadata. Where available, HLA class I and class II types were taken from metadata supplied by the sample provider and were not determined by assay-based typing. Broad study findings and their caveats: The quantity of clinical and demographic metadata differed by source and by participant and was supplied without curation.

The germline V gene gives CDR1 as MGHDK and CDR2 as SYGVNS. The germline ends are 7 bases apart after V is trimmed by 4 bases and J by 1 base. Including the terminal cysteine and phenylalanine, the CDR3 comprises 13 residues. Only CDR3 DNA remains: 39 bases, in frame from the first base. TCRbeta CDR3 regions were amplified from genomic DNA by means of the immunoSEQ Assay, a bias-controlled multiplex PCR. On the authors' methods: The number of nucleated cells in each sample was estimated from the amplification of reference gene primers within the assay. To quantify the absolute abundance of each unique TCRbeta CDR3 rearrangement, sequence reads were collapsed and filtered. For each sample, productive Simpson clonality was calculated as the square root of Simpson's diversity index across productive rearrangements. TCRdb obtained this table from immuneACCESS and retained in-frame rearrangements with V and J assigned. These tables miss some clones; where compared with another copy, unresolved V genes account for less than half of the shortfall, and the remainder is unexplained. Clone size and the V and J calls come from that table; the DNA yielded D and trimming. Present in this sample are under 250,000 clones, around 80% of which were seen just once. In total, the top ten clones hold around 5.4% of the sample.

The receptor was derived from an older woman with acute or convalescent COVID-19. Material: peripheral blood. The V and J genes are TRBV25-1 and TRBJ2-5; possibly the D gene is TRBD2, per 6 matching bases. Read as DNA, the sequence is TGTGCCAGCAGTGGGACTACCCAAGAGACCCAGTACTTC. Protein translation: CASSGTTQETQYF.